What follows is one T cell receptor (beta chain) and its context. Trimming took off 5 bases at V and 3 bases at J, with 11 bases between the two ends. CDR3 size: 13 residues. Germline loops: CDR1 MNHEY, CDR2 SVGEGT. This sample is drawn from a study of T-cell reconstitution after alpha-beta-depleted transplantation in children. Unique molecular identifiers tagged the TCRbeta library. One entry per CDR3 protein results from TCRdb running MiXCR on the PCR reads. The data contain about 200,000 distinct CDR3 sequences, roughly 18% of them singletons. The sample in question was PBMCs, mostly from graft donor cells, obtained 360 days after TCRalphabeta/CD19-depleted stem cell transplant. The chain links TRBV6-2 or TRBV6-3 to TRBJ2-7; D gene uncertain. The TCR was taken from a male patient between 2 and 10 years old who had a stem cell transplant for acute lymphoblastic leukemia, so the T cells may come from the graft donor. The CDR3 sequence is CASSPNLSYEQYF. In DNA form, the CDR3 reads TGTGCCAGCAGTCCCAACCTCAGCTACGAGCAGTACTTC.